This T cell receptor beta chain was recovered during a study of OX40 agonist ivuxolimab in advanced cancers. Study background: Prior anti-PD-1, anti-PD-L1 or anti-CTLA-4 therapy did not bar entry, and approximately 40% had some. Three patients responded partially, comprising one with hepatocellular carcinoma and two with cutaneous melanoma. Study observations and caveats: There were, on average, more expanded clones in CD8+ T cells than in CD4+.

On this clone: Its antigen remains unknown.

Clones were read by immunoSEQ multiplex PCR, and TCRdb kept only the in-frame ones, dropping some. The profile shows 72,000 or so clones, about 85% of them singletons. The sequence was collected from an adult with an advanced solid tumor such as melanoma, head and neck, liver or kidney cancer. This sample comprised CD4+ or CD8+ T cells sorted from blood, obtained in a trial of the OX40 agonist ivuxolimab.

The CDR3 loop is CASSQLGTQSEQYF. The CDR3 coding sequence is TGCGCCAGCAGCCAACTTGGGACTCAGTCCGAGCAGTACTTC. The V and J genes are TRBV4-3 and TRBJ2-7; weak D call: TRBD2 (6 bases). The CDR3 covers 14 residues. V lost 2 bases and J 6 bases, leaving 14 bases between the germline ends. Germline V gene lookup returns CDR1 LGHNA and CDR2 YSLEER.